Listed here are 29 T cell receptor beta chains from one sample, sequenced in a study of T-cell reconstitution after alpha-beta-depleted transplantation in children. Unique molecular identifiers were used in preparing the TCRbeta library. MiXCR was run by TCRdb on the PCR reads, yielding one entry per CDR3 protein. In the table there are 700,000 to 850,000 distinct CDR3 sequences, approximately 15% of which are singletons. The sequences come from PBMCs, mostly from graft donor cells, collected 360 days after TCRalphabeta/CD19-depleted stem cell transplant. These receptors were obtained from a male patient younger than 18 who had a stem cell transplant for acute lymphoblastic leukemia, so the T cells may come from the graft donor.

The chain's CDR3 is CSAREGFRGVNTEAFF. CDR3 bases: TGCAGTGCTAGAGAGGGCTTTAGGGGTGTGAACACTGAAGCTTTCTTT. The rearrangement uses TRBV20-1 and TRBJ1-1; weak D call: TRBD1 (5 bases). V was cut by 0 bases and J by 0 bases, with 14 bases left in between. CDR1 and CDR2 (germline): DFQATT, SNEGSKA (reference sequence). This CDR3 is built from 16 residues.

The sample holds many counts of this clonotype. One end of the junction does not line up with germline, which may come from a read error. The chain joins TRBV5-1 to TRBJ1-1; D ambiguous. CDR1 SGHRS and CDR2 YFSETQ come from the germline V gene. CDR3 size: 11 residues. The CDR3 spells CASSGNTEAFF. The CDR3 DNA follows: TGTGCCAGCAGCGGGAACACTGAAGCTTTCTTT.

The chain has TRBV12-3 or TRBV12-4 and TRBJ1-5; no clear D. This CDR3 comprises 13 residues. V lost 4 bases, J lost 6 bases, and 10 bases lay in between. DNA of the CDR3: TGTGCCAGCAGTTCGCCACCTAGTCAGCCCCAGCATTTT. This translates into CASSSPPSQPQHF.

This clonotype has more than one count but fewer than ten. The rearrangement joins TRBV20-1 to TRBJ2-1; D not certain. The CDR3 sequence is 8 residues long. V lost 7 bases and J 6 bases, leaving 1 base between the germline ends. Germline V gene sequence: CDR1 DFQATT, CDR2 SNEGSKA (reference sequence). CDR3 region: CSVNEQFF. Here the CDR3 DNA reads TGCAGTGTCAATGAGCAGTTCTTC.

This clonotype was counted many times. V and J are TRBV10-3 and TRBJ2-1; 15 positions agree with TRBD2. This CDR3 is 17 amino acids long. V shed 6 bases and J 5 bases; nucleotides not matched to a gene: 8. Germline-derived CDR1 and CDR2 are ENHRY and SYGVKD. The CDR3 region has the DNA TGTGCCATCAGAGACGGGACTAGCGGGGGGTCCAACAATGAGCAGTTCTTC. This codes for CAIRDGTSGGSNNEQFF.

The rearrangement joins TRBV29-1 to TRBJ1-2, with D maybe TRBD1 (6 bases). Germline CDR1 and CDR2: SQVTM and ANQGSEA. Trimming stripped 2 bases from V and 6 bases from J, with 16 bases between. This CDR3 spans 14 amino acids. This CDR3 reads CSVERETGYHGYTF. Written as DNA, the CDR3 is TGCAGCGTTGAAAGGGAGACAGGCTACCATGGCTACACCTTC.

CDR3 bases: TGTGCCAGCAGTTTGAGCGGGAGAATGACAGATACGCAGTATTTT. Encoded protein: CASSLSGRMTDTQYF. The chain combines TRBV28 with TRBJ2-3; 8 nucleotides line up with TRBD2. Germline lookup yields CDR1 MDHEN and CDR2 SYDVKM. The CDR3 runs 15 residues. J lost 3 bases, V lost 3 bases, and 5 bases had no gene match.

V and J are TRBV5-1 and TRBJ2-7; D is ambiguous. Germline CDR1 is SGHRS and CDR2 is YFSETQ. The CDR3 is 17 amino acids. V was shortened by 0 bases and J by 3 bases, with 19 bases between the two germline ends. The CDR3 DNA is TGCGCCAGCAGCTTGGCCGCCACCCCCTCATTCGTCTACGAGCAGTACTTC. Translated: CASSLAATPSFVYEQYF.

V usage is TRBV15 and J usage is TRBJ2-6; no definite D call. CDR3 length: 17 amino acids. CDR1 and CDR2 (germline): LNHNV, YYDKDF (reference sequence). The V and J ends lost 3 bases and 0 bases respectively, with 12 bases between them. The CDR3 sequence: CATSRGGAYSGANVLTF. The CDR3 DNA reads as TGTGCCACCAGCAGGGGCGGAGCTTACTCTGGGGCCAACGTCCTGACTTTC.

V and J are TRBV9 and TRBJ1-4; TRBD1 is a possible D gene (5 bases). The CDR3 runs 14 residues. V lost 3 bases to trimming and J lost 2 bases, with 8 bases between them. Per the germline V gene, CDR1 is SGDLS and CDR2 is YYNGEE. The CDR3 region is CASSERGTNEKLFF. DNA of the CDR3: TGTGCCAGCAGCGAGAGGGGTACTAATGAAAAACTGTTTTTT. The variable domain in full, completed from reference TRBV9 and TRBJ1-4, reads DSGVTQTPKHLITATGQRVTLRCSPRSGDLSVYWYQQSLDQGLQFLIQYYNGEERAKGNILERFSAQQFPDLHSELNLSSLELGDSALYFCASSERGTNEKLFFGSGTQLSVL.

The gene calls are TRBV10-3 and TRBJ1-5; no definite D call. V was clipped by 4 bases and J by 0 bases, with 10 bases between them. The CDR3 spans 15 residues. Germline values: CDR1 ENHRY, CDR2 SYGVKD. The CDR3 loop is CAISATIFSNQPQHF. CDR3 nucleotide sequence: TGTGCCATCAGTGCAACGATATTTAGCAATCAGCCCCAGCATTTT.

This clonotype has at least ten counts. The V and J genes are TRBV7-3 and TRBJ2-3; unclear D gene. The CDR3 consists of 12 residues. The germline V gene encodes CDR1 SGHTA and CDR2 FQGTGA. V lost 3 bases and J 9 bases, leaving 10 bases between the germline ends. In nucleotides, the CDR3 is TGTGCCAGCAGCTTGGAGATGGAAACGCAGTATTTT. Amino acids: CASSLEMETQYF.

The chain uses TRBV9 and TRBJ2-1; a possible D gene is TRBD1 (6 bases). The CDR3 consists of 14 residues. Trimming took off 4 bases at V and 12 bases at J, with 20 bases between the two ends. Germline CDR1 and CDR2: SGDLS and YYNGEE. CDR3 amino acids: CASSTRGSKGGQFF. In DNA form, the CDR3 reads TGTGCCAGCAGCACGCGTGGGAGTAAAGGGGGGCAGTTCTTC.

The V and J genes are TRBV9 and TRBJ2-1; D not certain. Trimming pared 8 bases from V and 7 bases from J, leaving 13 bases between. Germline values: CDR1 SGDLS, CDR2 YYNGEE. The CDR3 is made up of 12 amino acids. The CDR3 DNA follows: TGTGCCAGTGATCCCTCCTTAAATGAGCAGTTCTTC. It yields the protein CASDPSLNEQFF. The full variable domain, with the rest looked up from reference TRBV9 and TRBJ2-1, is DSGVTQTPKHLITATGQRVTLRCSPRSGDLSVYWYQQSLDQGLQFLIQYYNGEERAKGNILERFSAQQFPDLHSELNLSSLELGDSALYFCASDPSLNEQFFGPGTRLTVL.

This clonotype was recorded a few times. This chain joins TRBV29-1 and TRBJ1-1, with D possibly matching TRBD1 (5 bases). This CDR3 region has 12 residues. Between the trimmed V and J ends, which lost 4 bases and 3 bases, there was a span of 9 bases. Germline CDR1 is SQVTM and CDR2 is ANQGSEA. CDR3 region: CSVGGGDTEAFF. For the CDR3, the DNA is TGCAGCGTTGGCGGGGGGGACACTGAAGCTTTCTTT.

V and J are TRBV12-3 or TRBV12-4 and TRBJ2-7; weak D call: TRBD2 (5 bases). The CDR3 is made up of 11 amino acids. Trimming pared 5 bases from V and 8 bases from J, leaving 10 bases between. This chain's CDR3 is CASSTRAKQYF. CDR3 sequence (DNA): TGTGCCAGCAGTACTAGGGCCAAGCAGTACTTC.

In this sample, this clonotype turned up a few times. The chain joins TRBV7-9 to TRBJ2-7; TRBD2 matches 9 bases. Trimming at V came to 6 bases and at J to 6 bases, leaving 12 bases not matched to a gene. The germline CDR1 and CDR2 sequences are SEHNR and FQNEAQ (reference sequence). The CDR3 consists of 15 residues. CDR3: CASRGEAGGPTEQYF. CDR3 in DNA: TGTGCCAGCAGGGGTGAGGCGGGAGGGCCCACCGAGCAGTACTTC.

This clonotype was seen only a few times. The CDR3 DNA follows: TGTGCCAGCAGCTCCGTTAGCGGGAGGGCCCAGGGTGAGCAGTTCTTC. It is translated as CASSSVSGRAQGEQFF. The chain recombines TRBV7-9 with TRBJ2-1; 11 bases agree with TRBD2. The CDR3 sequence is 16 residues long. The V gene's germline CDR1 is SEHNR and CDR2 FQNEAQ (reference sequence). Trimming took 4 bases from V and 9 from J; bases not matched to a gene: 11.

This chain links TRBV10-3 with TRBJ2-1, with D uncertain. V was pared by 0 bases and J by 5 bases, with 5 bases between. The CDR3 runs to 13 residues. Germline loops: CDR1 ENHRY, CDR2 SYGVKD. The CDR3 DNA reads TGTGCCATCAGTGAGTCCGGCGACAATGAGCAGTTCTTC. Translation gives CAISESGDNEQFF.

The chain couples TRBV5-1 to TRBJ2-1; possibly TRBD1 or TRBD2 for D (6 bases each). The CDR3 runs to 15 residues. V shed 0 bases and J shed 11 bases, with 18 bases lying between them. Germline assignment: CDR1 SGHRS and CDR2 YFSETQ. The CDR3 bases are TGCGCCAGCAGCTTGGGTCTAGGGGGGACCATACAGCAGTTCTTC. Translation gives CASSLGLGGTIQQFF.

This clonotype was detected ten times or more. The J gene is TRBJ2-1, the V gene TRBV5-1; D uncertain. Trimming left V 4 bases short and J 0 bases short, with 11 bases between. The CDR3 is 15 residues long. The V gene's germline CDR1 is SGHRS and CDR2 YFSETQ. CDR3 sequence: CASSALTSSYNEQFF. The CDR3 nucleotides are TGCGCCAGCAGCGCTCTCACGAGCTCCTACAATGAGCAGTTCTTC.

This clonotype has a handful of counts. CDR3 region: CASSPGTVEQETQYF. The CDR3 bases are TGTGCCAGCAGCCCGGGGACAGTGGAACAAGAGACCCAGTACTTC. J is TRBJ2-5 and V is TRBV5-5; 7 positions agree with TRBD1. Per germline, CDR1 SGHKS and CDR2 YYEKEE (reference sequence). The CDR3 has 15 residues. V shed 4 bases, J shed 2 bases, and the junction held 8 bases outside the gene matches.

This clonotype was seen only a few times. The V and J genes are TRBV7-8 and TRBJ2-1; D is perhaps TRBD2 (7 bases). Germline values: CDR1 SGHVS, CDR2 FQNEAQ. This CDR3 has 18 residues. The V and J ends lost 1 base and 7 bases respectively, with 23 bases between them. CDR3 loop: CASSLVHRGGERGNEQFF. The CDR3 nucleotides are TGTGCCAGCAGCTTAGTTCATCGTGGGGGGGAGAGGGGGAATGAGCAGTTCTTC.

V and J are TRBV6-9 and TRBJ1-1; perhaps TRBD1 as D (6 bases). Germline CDR1 reads MNHGY; CDR2 reads SVAAGI. The CDR3 runs to 15 residues. Trimming stripped 5 bases from V and 1 base from J, with 14 bases between. For the CDR3, the DNA is TGTGCCAGCAGTATAAATGACAGGAGGAACACTGAAGCTTTCTTT. It yields the protein CASSINDRRNTEAFF.

This rearrangement joins TRBV11-2 to TRBJ1-5; D not certain. The CDR3 length is 16 residues. The germline V and J ends were trimmed by 4 bases and 6 bases, with 19 bases remaining between them. The germline V gene encodes CDR1 SGHAT and CDR2 FQNNGV. This chain's CDR3 is CASSSSVGSKSQPQHF. The CDR3 DNA reads TGTGCCAGCAGCTCCTCCGTAGGGAGTAAAAGTCAGCCCCAGCATTTT.

The chain employs TRBV7-9 and TRBJ2-2; either TRBD1 or TRBD2 may fit D (5 bases each). Germline CDR1 is SEHNR and CDR2 is FQNEAQ (reference sequence). V was trimmed by 4 bases and J by 3 bases, leaving 18 bases between them. The CDR3 is made up of 17 amino acids. CDR3 coding DNA: TGTGCCAGCAGCTCACTGGTGTTAGGGGAGTACACCGGGGAGCTGTTTTTT. It codes for CASSSLVLGEYTGELFF.

The gene calls are TRBV18 and TRBJ2-1; D may be TRBD1 (6 bases). CDR1 is KGHSH, CDR2 LQKENI, per germline. With 0 bases removed from V and 6 bases from J, the gap between germline ends came to 12 bases. This CDR3 has 15 residues. The CDR3 region has the DNA TGTGCCAGCTCACCACCGGACAGACCGTTCAATGAGCAGTTCTTC. Amino acid sequence: CASSPPDRPFNEQFF.

This clonotype was counted many times. This chain uses TRBV27 with TRBJ2-7, with D perhaps matching TRBD2 (6 bases). The germline V gene has CDR1 MNHEY and CDR2 SMNVEV (reference sequence). CDR3 length equals 13 residues. V lost 5 bases to trimming and J lost 3 bases, with 11 bases between them. The CDR3 reads CASSETRGYEQYF. The CDR3 region has the DNA TGTGCCAGCAGTGAGACTAGGGGCTACGAGCAGTACTTC.

This clonotype was seen more than once but under ten times. The chain joins TRBV29-1 to TRBJ2-7; D is unclear. Deletions cut 3 bases from V and 0 bases from J, with 9 bases between. Germline V lookup: CDR1 SQVTM, CDR2 ANQGSEA. The CDR3 is 13 amino acids. CDR3 amino acids: CSVESEPSYEQYF. CDR3 DNA: TGCAGCGTTGAGAGCGAGCCCTCCTACGAGCAGTACTTC.